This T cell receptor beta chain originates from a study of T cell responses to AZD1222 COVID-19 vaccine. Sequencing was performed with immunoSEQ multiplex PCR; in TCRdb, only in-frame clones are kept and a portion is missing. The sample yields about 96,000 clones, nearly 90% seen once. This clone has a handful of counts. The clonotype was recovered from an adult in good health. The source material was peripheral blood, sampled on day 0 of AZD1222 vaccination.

CDR3 sequence (DNA): TGTGCCAGCCGGTGGACTAGCGTAGCCACCGGGGAGCTGTTTTTT. It encodes CASRWTSVATGELFF. This chain connects TRBV19 to TRBJ2-2; 9 bases agree with TRBD2. The CDR3 spans 15 residues. CDR1 is LNHDA, CDR2 SQIVND, per germline (reference sequence). With V trimmed by 9 bases and J by 4 bases, 9 bases remained unmatched.